What follows are 17 T cell receptor beta chains derived from one specimen sequenced in a study of shared clonotypes between healthy human individuals. TCRdb's table, derived via immunoSEQ multiplex PCR, lists solely in-frame clones and lacks some. The data hold about 470,000 clones, with roughly three quarters observed a single time. The sample was PBMCs. These receptors originate from a woman aged 40 to 50 in good health. Some clones in this sample may be carry-over from other donors' samples.

This clone came up once. V and J are TRBV19 and TRBJ2-6, with 12 bases matching TRBD2. The CDR3 covers 20 residues. Germline V lookup: CDR1 LNHDA, CDR2 SQIVND (reference sequence). V trimming: 6 bases; J trimming: 0 bases; junction bases outside the gene matches: 12. The CDR3 coding sequence is TGTGCCAGTAGCTGGCGGGGGGCTAGCGGGAGGGCCTCTGGGGCCAACGTCCTGACTTTC. Translated, it gives CASSWRGASGRASGANVLTF.

This clone has just a few counts. This chain connects TRBV9 to TRBJ2-3; 9 positions agree with TRBD2. Trimming removed 2 bases from V and 2 bases from J; junction bases left unmatched: 6. Germline V gene lookup returns CDR1 SGDLS and CDR2 YYNGEE. The CDR3 spans 16 residues. This CDR3 reads CASSVGRTSVTDTQYF. The CDR3 nucleotides read TGTGCCAGCAGCGTGGGAAGGACTAGCGTCACAGATACGCAGTATTTT.

Of note for this clone: Other DNA sequences from this sample encode an identical CDR3 as well. V usage is TRBV28 and J usage is TRBJ2-3; no definite D call. Trimming shortened V by 3 bases and J by 0 bases, and 4 bases separated the two germline ends. The germline gives CDR1 MDHEN, CDR2 SYDVKM. The CDR3 totals 13 residues. As DNA, the CDR3 is TGTGCCAGCAGTTTCCCCAGCACAGATACGCAGTATTTT. It specifies CASSFPSTDTQYF.

The V call is TRBV12-5, the J call TRBJ2-1, with TRBD2 identical over 9 bases. The ends lost 6 bases at V and 6 bases at J; junction bases unmatched: 6. The CDR3 spans 14 residues. CDR1 is LGHNT, CDR2 FRNRAP, per germline. CDR3 DNA sequence: TGTGCTAGTGGCCCCAGCGGGGGGCCCAATGAGCAGTTCTTC. Translating it yields CASGPSGGPNEQFF.

This clone came up once. The J gene is TRBJ2-7, the V gene TRBV14, with D uncertain. There are 15 residues in the CDR3. V lost 4 bases, J lost 3 bases, and 16 bases lay in between. Germline CDR1 reads SGHDN; CDR2 reads FVKESK. CDR3 sequence reads: CASSPQIIPFYEQYF. CDR3 in DNA: TGTGCCAGCAGCCCACAAATAATCCCCTTCTACGAGCAGTACTTC.

A single count supports this clone. The chain recombines TRBV9 with TRBJ2-1; 10 positions match TRBD2. Trimming removed 0 bases from V and 3 bases from J; junction bases left unmatched: 6. The germline gives CDR1 SGDLS, CDR2 YYNGEE. CDR3 length: 17 amino acids. The CDR3 sequence is CASSVGSGTSDYNEQFF. The DNA of the CDR3 is TGTGCCAGCAGCGTAGGCTCCGGGACTAGCGACTACAATGAGCAGTTCTTC.

This chain uses TRBV10-2 with TRBJ2-1; 7 bases align to TRBD2. CDR1 and CDR2 (germline): WSHSY, SAAADI. The V segment lost 3 bases and the J segment 8 bases; nucleotides outside the gene matches: 10. CDR3 size: 15 residues. Here the CDR3 DNA reads TGCGCCAGCAGTGATTGGGGAGGGTCTATGGATGAGCAGTTCTTC. Translating it yields CASSDWGGSMDEQFF.

The chain has TRBV18 and TRBJ1-2; perhaps TRBD1 as D (6 bases). Trimming cost V 1 base and J 7 bases, with 16 bases left between them. Germline V gives CDR1 KGHSH, CDR2 LQKENI. CDR3 length: 15 residues. The CDR3 DNA is TGTGCCAGCTCACCACAACAGGGTAGGAGTCGTGGCTACACCTTC. Translation gives CASSPQQGRSRGYTF.

The chain has TRBV7-2 and TRBJ1-3; 7 nucleotides line up with TRBD1. V lost 5 bases to trimming and J lost 4 bases; unmatched junction nucleotides: 8. In germline, CDR1 is SGHTA, CDR2 FQGNSA. The CDR3 is 15 residues long. For the CDR3, the DNA is TGTGCCAGCAGCCAGACAGGGTTAGCGGGAAACACCATATATTTT. Its protein product is CASSQTGLAGNTIYF. Full variable domain (remainder filled in from reference TRBV7-2 and TRBJ1-3): GAGVSQSPSNKVTEKGKDVELRCDPISGHTALYWYRQSLGQGLEFLIYFQGNSAPDKSGLPSDRFSAERTGGSVSTLTIQRTQQEDSAVYLCASSQTGLAGNTIYFGEGSWLTVV.

The chain links TRBV19 to TRBJ2-2; D may match TRBD1 or TRBD2 (5 bases each). CDR1 and CDR2 (germline): LNHDA, SQIVND (reference sequence). The CDR3 extends over 14 amino acids. Trimming left V 8 bases short and J 5 bases short, with 15 bases between. The CDR3 reads CASRDQAYTGELFF. CDR3 DNA: TGTGCCAGTCGGGACCAGGCTTATACCGGGGAGCTGTTTTTT.

V is TRBV7-6 and J is TRBJ2-7, with 10 bases identical to TRBD2. Per germline, CDR1 SGHVS and CDR2 FNYEAQ. With 8 bases clipped from V and 6 bases from J, the junction kept 13 bases outside the gene matches. This CDR3 region has 15 residues. CDR3 sequence: CASLSGAGGPCEQYF. In DNA form, the CDR3 reads TGTGCCAGCCTAAGTGGAGCGGGAGGGCCCTGCGAGCAGTACTTC.

The chain combines TRBV4-3 with TRBJ1-1; a possible D gene is TRBD1 (5 bases). CDR1 is LGHNA and CDR2 is YSLEER in the germline V gene. The V end lost 0 bases, the J end lost 6 bases, and 11 bases lay between the germline ends. The CDR3 totals 14 residues. The CDR3 bases are TGCGCCAGCAGCCAAGAGGGGGGGAGGGCTGAAGCTTTCTTT. It specifies CASSQEGGRAEAFF.

This sequence joins TRBV10-3 and TRBJ1-1, with D hard to call. The ends were cut back, 2 bases at V and 4 bases at J, with 11 bases in the middle. Germline V lookup: CDR1 ENHRY, CDR2 SYGVKD. The CDR3 spans 14 residues. This CDR3 is CAISEMREGTEAFF. The CDR3 DNA sequence: TGTGCCATCAGTGAGATGAGGGAGGGCACTGAAGCTTTCTTT.

The chain uses TRBV19 and TRBJ1-4, with a tentative D call TRBD1 (5 bases). V lost 6 bases and J 0 bases, leaving 14 bases between the germline ends. This CDR3 comprises 16 residues. Germline assignment: CDR1 LNHDA and CDR2 SQIVND (reference sequence). CDR3 amino acids: CASSFVGDATNEKLFF. In nucleotides, the CDR3 is TGTGCCAGTAGCTTCGTCGGGGACGCAACTAATGAAAAACTGTTTTTT.

This chain connects TRBV7-3 to TRBJ2-5; TRBD2 matches at 16 bases. CDR3 size: 16 residues. CDR1 and CDR2 from the germline V gene are SGHTA and FQGTGA. The J segment lost 5 bases and the V segment lost 5 bases, leaving 5 bases of the junction unmatched. As DNA, the CDR3 is TGTGCCAGCAGCCTTGGGACTAGCGGGAGGGATGAGACCCAGTACTTC. Its translation is CASSLGTSGRDETQYF.

Points on this clone: This specimen includes other DNA sequences encoding the same CDR3. The genes are TRBV18 and TRBJ1-5; D is ambiguous. Deletions cut 2 bases from V and 4 bases from J, with 9 bases between. The CDR3 is 14 residues long. Germline V CDR1 and CDR2: KGHSH, LQKENI. The CDR3 sequence: CASSPGQPNQPQHF. The DNA for the CDR3 is TGTGCCAGCTCACCAGGGCAGCCTAATCAGCCCCAGCATTTT. The variable domain in full, with the rest retrieved from reference TRBV18 and TRBJ1-5, is NAGVMQNPRHLVRRRGQEARLRCSPMKGHSHVYWYRQLPEEGLKFMVYLQKENIIDESGMPKERFSAEFPKEGPSILRIQQVVRGDSAAYFCASSPGQPNQPQHFGDGTRLSIL.

Only a few counts were recorded for this clone. The genes are TRBV18 and TRBJ2-2, with D possibly TRBD2 on 6 matching bases. CDR3 size: 15 residues. V was trimmed by 3 bases and J by 1 base, leaving 9 bases between them. Germline-derived CDR1 and CDR2 are KGHSH and LQKENI. The CDR3 loop is CASSPGLLNTGELFF. As DNA, the CDR3 is TGTGCCAGCTCACCGGGACTGCTGAACACCGGGGAGCTGTTTTTT.